The clone carrying this T cell receptor beta chain was detected a few times. Its antigen is unidentified. This record belongs to a study of beta chain features in type 1 diabetes. Germline V gene sequence: CDR1 MDHEN, CDR2 SYDVKM. The CDR3 loop spans 12 amino acids. V gave up 4 bases and J gave up 11 bases; unmatched junction bases: 7. The investigators reverse transcribed all of the isolated RNA, so they sequenced expressed TCRB transcripts. An average around 3.3 million reads came from naive, central memory and regulatory T cell samples. Sequencing used immunoSEQ multiplex PCR; TCRdb keeps in-frame clones, though not all of them. The sample has 50,000 to 70,000 clones; 40% to 65% are singletons. Whole-study results and caveats: There were fewer insertions and more deletions at the VDJ junctions of type 1 diabetes patients. TCRB CDR3s were moderately but significantly shorter in Type 1 diabetes patients in all four CD4+ subsets. Researchers reported that naive, central memory and Treg TCRB repertoires appeared more similar in patients than in healthy donors.

Isolation of CD4+ naive, central memory, regulatory and stem cell-like memory cells was achieved by sorting via CD45RO/CCR7/CD25/CD127/CD95/CD27. The source is a middle-aged woman with type 1 diabetes. The sequenced material came from Tregs from blood. The genes are TRBV28 and TRBJ1-1; the match to TRBD1 covers 7 bases. This CDR3 is CASSSLQGRAFF. CDR3 bases: TGTGCCAGCAGTTCTCTACAGGGGCGGGCTTTCTTT.